One sample yielded the 27 T cell receptor beta chains listed below, sequenced in a study of blood T cell repertoires in COVID-19 (dated by TCRdb to between 2020 and 2021). Library preparation was by the immunoSEQ multiplex PCR assay. TCRdb carries this immuneACCESS record with in-frame sequences only. Its versions omit some clonotypes, under half of them owing to an unresolved V gene in the studies checked, with the rest unexplained. The sample data list over 200,000 clones, and 85% of these were observed just once. The top ten constitute under 20% of the sample. The sample taken for sequencing was PBMCs or T cells enriched from blood (not recorded which). Source of these receptors: a man aged 40-50 years who had recovered from COVID-19.

The J gene is TRBJ2-2, the V gene TRBV5-3, with TRBD2 as a possible D gene (6 bases). TRBV5-3 carries the ORF label, with uncertain function. Trimming stripped 8 bases from V and 7 bases from J, with 27 bases between. The CDR3 has 17 residues. The CDR3 DNA reads as TGTGCCAGGAACCGAGACGTTGGACTATTTCTCTACGGGGAGCTGTTTTTT. Amino acids: CARNRDVGLFLYGELFF.

The rearrangement joins TRBV7-9 to TRBJ2-5, with D perhaps matching TRBD2 (6 bases). CDR1 and CDR2 (germline): SEHNR, FQNEAQ (reference sequence). Trimming shortened V by 5 bases and J by 2 bases, and 12 bases separated the two germline ends. This CDR3 has 14 residues. CDR3 nucleotides: TGTGCCAGCAGCCGTCTAGCGACTCAAGAGACCCAGTACTTC. The encoded protein is CASSRLATQETQYF.

V usage is TRBV28 and J usage is TRBJ2-7; tentatively, D is TRBD2 (5 bases). The CDR3 sequence is 15 residues long. CDR1 MDHEN and CDR2 SYDVKM come from the germline V gene. Trimming removed 3 bases at V and 3 bases at J, with 15 bases between. CDR3 amino acids: CASSFGGGLNYEQYF. CDR3 coding DNA: TGTGCCAGCAGTTTTGGCGGCGGACTTAACTACGAGCAGTACTTC.

This clone was detected a few times. V is TRBV28 and J is TRBJ2-7; the D gene is possibly TRBD1 (6 bases). V gave up 3 bases and J gave up 0 bases, with 12 bases separating them. The germline V gene has CDR1 MDHEN and CDR2 SYDVKM. This CDR3 is built from 15 residues. The CDR3: CASSLPRGSSYEQYF. CDR3 coding DNA: TGTGCCAGCAGTTTGCCCAGGGGTAGCTCCTACGAGCAGTACTTC.

The rearrangement links TRBV19 to TRBJ1-4; a possible D gene is TRBD1 (6 bases). CDR1 LNHDA and CDR2 SQIVND come from the germline V gene (reference sequence). V lost 2 bases to trimming and J lost 0 bases, with 10 bases between them. There are 16 residues in the CDR3. The CDR3 is CASSIPRQATNEKLFF. The CDR3, as DNA: TGTGCCAGTAGTATACCTCGACAGGCAACTAATGAAAAACTGTTTTTT. Using reference TRBV19 and TRBJ1-4 for the parts outside the CDR3, the full variable domain is DGGITQSPKYLFRKEGQNVTLSCEQNLNHDAMYWYRQDPGQGLRLIYYSQIVNDFQKGDIAEGYSVSREKKESFPLTVTSAQKNPTAFYLCASSIPRQATNEKLFFGSGTQLSVL.

V usage is TRBV19 and J usage is TRBJ2-1, with 7 bases fitting TRBD2. J gave up 1 base and V 7 bases, and 10 bases lay outside the gene matches. The CDR3 consists of 16 residues. Germline CDR1 LNHDA, CDR2 SQIVND (reference sequence). CDR3 amino acids: CASTPTAGTSYNEQFF. In nucleotides, the CDR3 is TGTGCCAGTACCCCGACAGCGGGGACGTCCTACAATGAGCAGTTCTTC.

This clone was detected only a few times. V usage is TRBV19 and J usage is TRBJ2-7, with TRBD2 identical over 7 bases. CDR3 length: 14 residues. CDR1 LNHDA and CDR2 SQIVND come from the germline V gene (reference sequence). After removal of 3 bases from V and 5 bases from J, the junction contained 7 bases not matched to a gene. Written as DNA, the CDR3 is TGTGCCAGTAGTATGGGACGAGGGAGGGACGAGCAGTACTTC. Translating gives CASSMGRGRDEQYF.

CDR3 nucleotides: TGTGCCAGCAGCCTTCAACCTACTAGCGGGAGGGCCTACGGGGAGCTGTTTTTT. It is translated as CASSLQPTSGRAYGELFF. The chain has TRBV2 and TRBJ2-2, with 13 bases fitting TRBD2. V shed 6 bases and J 7 bases; nucleotides not matched to a gene: 14. CDR1 is SNHLY, CDR2 FYNNEI, per germline. This CDR3 has 18 residues.

The J gene is TRBJ1-2, the V gene TRBV28; weak D call: TRBD1 (5 bases). The CDR3 length is 14 residues. Germline V gene sequence: CDR1 MDHEN, CDR2 SYDVKM. With 6 bases removed from V and 7 bases from J, the gap between germline ends came to 18 bases. The CDR3 nucleotides are TGTGCCAGCAGATTCGACAGACGCTCAGGTGGCTACACCTTC. It is translated as CASRFDRRSGGYTF.

V is TRBV5-3 and J is TRBJ1-2, with D uncertain. Being an ORF, TRBV5-3 has a function that is uncertain. V was trimmed by 9 bases and J by 4 bases, leaving 16 bases between them. This CDR3 has 13 residues. The chain's CDR3 is CATTGETVYGYTF. The CDR3 DNA reads as TGTGCCACCACGGGAGAAACAGTCTATGGCTACACCTTC.

The gene calls are TRBV18 and TRBJ2-3, with 8 bases aligning to TRBD2. This CDR3 is built from 15 residues. Germline CDR1 is KGHSH and CDR2 is LQKENI. V shed 6 bases, J shed 0 bases, and the junction held 5 bases outside the gene matches. The CDR3: CASSPTSGSTDTQYF. Written as DNA, the CDR3 is TGTGCCAGCTCCCCCACTAGCGGCAGCACAGATACGCAGTATTTT.

The rearrangement uses TRBV29-1 and TRBJ1-4; 7 nucleotides match TRBD1. The CDR3 runs to 14 residues. Germline CDR1 SQVTM, CDR2 ANQGSEA. The trim removed 4 bases at V and 2 bases at J, leaving 4 bases unmatched. This chain's CDR3 is CSVVGTATNEKLFF. The CDR3 DNA reads TGCAGCGTTGTTGGGACAGCCACTAATGAAAAACTGTTTTTT.

The V and J genes are TRBV21-1 and TRBJ1-5. TRBV21-1 is an annotated pseudogene. The CDR3 runs to 18 residues. The CDR3 loop is CASSTPRDSRRSNQPQHF. The CDR3 DNA is TGTGCCAGCAGCACCCCTCGGGACTCCCGGAGGAGCAATCAGCCCCAGCATTTT.

The CDR3, as DNA: TGCGCCGGACCTCGAAACCGGGACAGGGAAGATACTGAAGCTTTCTTT. It yields the protein CAGPRNRDREDTEAFF. This chain uses TRBV5-1 with TRBJ1-1; 9 nucleotides agree with TRBD1. Per germline, CDR1 SGHRS and CDR2 YFSETQ. The V gene end was trimmed by 10 bases and the J gene end by 5 bases; junction bases not matched to a gene: 18. There are 16 residues in the CDR3.

This chain links TRBV3-1 (or the pseudogene TRBV3-2) with TRBJ1-6, with D possibly matching TRBD1 (6 bases). V was shortened by 7 bases and J by 7 bases, with 14 bases between the two germline ends. Germline V gene data show CDR1 as LGHDT and CDR2 as YNNKEL (reference sequence). This CDR3 contains 14 residues. The CDR3 here is CASTSGTPNSPLHF. The CDR3 DNA sequence: TGTGCCAGCACCTCCGGGACACCAAATTCACCCCTCCACTTT.

The chain recombines TRBV18 with TRBJ2-1; tentative D call: TRBD1 (5 bases). The CDR3 length is 13 residues. Trimming pared 2 bases from V and 9 bases from J, leaving 11 bases between. The germline CDR1 and CDR2 sequences are KGHSH and LQKENI. CDR3 sequence: CASSPDLRGEQFF. The DNA of the CDR3 is TGTGCCAGCTCACCAGATCTTAGGGGTGAGCAGTTCTTC.

This chain joins TRBV28 and TRBJ1-3; D perhaps matches TRBD1 (5 bases). The V gene lost 5 bases and the J gene lost 4 bases, with 9 bases spanning the gap. CDR1 and CDR2 (germline): MDHEN, SYDVKM. The CDR3 is made up of 13 amino acids. DNA of the CDR3: TGTGCCAGCAGTCCGGGGGTCGGAAACACCATATATTTT. As protein: CASSPGVGNTIYF.

The chain has TRBV7-6 and TRBJ1-1; D is ambiguous. Between the trimmed V and J ends, which lost 3 bases and 1 base, there was a span of 6 bases. Looked up from germline, CDR1 is SGHVS and CDR2 is FNYEAQ. The CDR3 contains 13 residues. CDR3 in DNA: TGTGCCAGCAGCTTGGAGCAGAACACTGAAGCTTTCTTT. Amino acid sequence: CASSLEQNTEAFF.

This clone was found a few times. V usage is TRBV5-6 and J usage is TRBJ1-2; D is possibly TRBD1 (6 bases). Germline CDR1 is SGHDT and CDR2 is YYEEEE. The CDR3 contains 15 residues. Deletions cut 0 bases from V and 4 bases from J, with 13 bases between. CDR3 loop: CASSLGTGPFYGYTF. The CDR3, as DNA: TGTGCCAGCAGCTTGGGAACAGGGCCCTTCTATGGCTACACCTTC.

The chain is built from TRBV7-9 and TRBJ2-7; tentative D call: TRBD1 (5 bases). The V gene's germline CDR1 is SEHNR and CDR2 FQNEAQ (reference sequence). With 3 bases removed from V and 5 bases from J, the gap between germline ends came to 8 bases. The CDR3 spans 12 residues. The DNA of the CDR3 is TGTGCCAGCAGCTTGGGGCTCGACGAGCAGTACTTC. Protein product: CASSLGLDEQYF. Supplemented by reference TRBV7-9 and TRBJ2-7, the full variable domain reads DTGVSQNPRHKITKRGQNVTFRCDPISEHNRLYWYRQTLGQGPEFLTYFQNEAQLEKSRLLSDRFSAERPKGSFSTLEIQRTEQGDSAMYLCASSLGLDEQYFGPGTRLTVT.

DNA for the CDR3: TGTGCCAGCAGTTTATCGGGGTCCGGGACTAGCGGCTACGAGCAGTACTTC. Amino acids: CASSLSGSGTSGYEQYF. The chain links TRBV28 to TRBJ2-7, with TRBD2 matching over 11 bases. This CDR3 has 17 amino acids. The V segment lost 1 base and the J segment 3 bases; nucleotides outside the gene matches: 8. The germline CDR1 and CDR2 sequences are MDHEN and SYDVKM.

V and J are TRBV7-9 and TRBJ1-1; the D is unclear. The V gene's germline CDR1 is SEHNR and CDR2 FQNEAQ (reference sequence). The CDR3 spans 16 residues. The ends were cut back, 3 bases at V and 1 base at J, with 15 bases in the middle. CDR3 in amino acids: CASSFGYQVGNTEAFF. In nucleotides, the CDR3 is TGTGCCAGCAGCTTCGGCTATCAGGTTGGGAACACTGAAGCTTTCTTT. Combining the CDR3 with reference TRBV7-9 and TRBJ1-1 gives the whole variable domain DTGVSQNPRHKITKRGQNVTFRCDPISEHNRLYWYRQTLGQGPEFLTYFQNEAQLEKSRLLSDRFSAERPKGSFSTLEIQRTEQGDSAMYLCASSFGYQVGNTEAFFGQGTRLTVV.

This chain connects TRBV19 to TRBJ1-1; D might be TRBD1 (5 bases). CDR1 LNHDA and CDR2 SQIVND come from the germline V gene (reference sequence). This CDR3 contains 15 residues. Trimming pared 7 bases from V and 0 bases from J, leaving 15 bases between. For the CDR3, the DNA is TGTGCCAGTACCAGAGGACAATTCATGAACACTGAAGCTTTCTTT. Translation gives CASTRGQFMNTEAFF. The variable domain in full, with the rest retrieved from reference TRBV19 and TRBJ1-1, is DGGITQSPKYLFRKEGQNVTLSCEQNLNHDAMYWYRQDPGQGLRLIYYSQIVNDFQKGDIAEGYSVSREKKESFPLTVTSAQKNPTAFYLCASTRGQFMNTEAFFGQGTRLTVV.

The chain employs TRBV16 and TRBJ2-1; TRBD1 aligns across 9 bases. Germline lookup yields CDR1 KGHSY and CDR2 FQNENV. V trimming: 4 bases; J trimming: 4 bases; junction bases outside the gene matches: 5. The CDR3 loop spans 15 amino acids. Written as DNA, the CDR3 is TGTGCCAGCAGCCGCTCTGGGACAGGGTACAATGAGCAGTTCTTC. Protein: CASSRSGTGYNEQFF.

This chain links TRBV28 with TRBJ2-1, with 13 bases matching TRBD2. Germline CDR1 reads MDHEN; CDR2 reads SYDVKM. With V trimmed by 6 bases and J by 7 bases, 6 bases remained unmatched. The CDR3 sequence is 15 residues long. CDR3 sequence: CASREEGLAGNEQFF. CDR3 nucleotides: TGTGCCAGCAGGGAAGAGGGACTAGCGGGGAATGAGCAGTTCTTC.

The chain links TRBV5-4 to TRBJ1-1; a possible D gene is TRBD1 (6 bases). Germline V gene lookup returns CDR1 SGHNT and CDR2 YYREEE (reference sequence). V lost 4 bases, J lost 3 bases, and 13 bases lay in between. The CDR3 has 14 residues. CDR3 sequence (DNA): TGTGCCAGCAGCGGGGGCGGGTCAGACACTGAAGCTTTCTTT. The encoded protein is CASSGGGSDTEAFF.

The rearrangement uses TRBV7-9 and TRBJ2-7; D possibly corresponds to TRBD2 (6 bases). The CDR3 length is 15 residues. CDR1 and CDR2 (germline): SEHNR, FQNEAQ (reference sequence). With 5 bases removed from V and 1 base from J, the gap between germline ends came to 15 bases. CDR3 sequence: CASSTGVGRSYEQYF. For the CDR3, the DNA is TGTGCCAGCAGCACCGGGGTAGGGAGGTCCTACGAGCAGTACTTC. The full variable domain, in which reference TRBV7-9 and TRBJ2-7 provide the parts outside the CDR3, is DTGVSQNPRHKITKRGQNVTFRCDPISEHNRLYWYRQTLGQGPEFLTYFQNEAQLEKSRLLSDRFSAERPKGSFSTLEIQRTEQGDSAMYLCASSTGVGRSYEQYFGPGTRLTVT.